Listed below are T cell receptor beta chains from one sample, sequenced in a study of T-cell memory formation after mild COVID-19. TCRdb used MiXCR to reprocess the 5' RACE reads, holding one entry per CDR3 protein. The table lists some 260,000 distinct CDR3 sequences, 16% of them singletons, with around 3.7% in the top ten. Sequenced material: PBMCs or a T cell subset sorted from them (not recorded which). These receptors were taken from a man aged 18 to 35 who had mild COVID-19 (a few samples of this study predate the infection). Cell type and time point are not known. The CDR3 runs from the conserved cysteine through the conserved F or W. The D gene is left open where the match is weak. Clone size is shown for a subset of rows, as once, few, many or a class of expanded clone.

j_call v_call d_call clone_size cdr3_aa cdr3_nt
TRBJ2-3 TRBV12-3/TRBV12-4 . . CASSPGGQMTDTQYF TGTGCCAGCAGCCCCGGGGGGCAAATGACAGATACGCAGTATTTT
TRBJ1-1 TRBV11-1 . . CASSRQVVGTEAFF TGTGCCAGCAGCAGACAGGTTGTGGGCACTGAAGCTTTCTTT
TRBJ2-5 TRBV6-2/TRBV6-3 . . CASSWGPRGRGETQYF TGTGCCAGCAGTTGGGGACCCAGGGGCCGAGGAGAGACCCAGTACTTC
TRBJ1-4 TRBV5-1 . . CASTETGPTNEKLFF TGCGCCAGCACCGAGACAGGCCCAACTAATGAAAAACTGTTTTTT
TRBJ2-7 TRBV7-2 TRBD2 . CASSLASGGASYEQYF TGTGCCAGCAGCTTAGCGAGCGGGGGGGCCTCCTACGAGCAGTACTTC
TRBJ2-2 TRBV12-3/TRBV12-4 . . CASSFQKNTGELFF TGTGCCAGCAGTTTCCAGAAAAACACCGGGGAGCTGTTTTTT
TRBJ2-6 TRBV7-3 . few CASSLTFSGANVLTF TGTGCCAGCAGCTTAACTTTCTCTGGGGCCAACGTCCTGACTTTC
TRBJ1-5 TRBV5-1 . many CASSLGPGQPQHF TGCGCCAGCAGCTTGGGTCCTGGCCAGCCCCAGCATTTT
TRBJ2-7 TRBV12-3/TRBV12-4 . . CASSAHYEQYF TGTGCCAGCAGCGCCCACTACGAGCAGTACTTC
TRBJ1-2 TRBV18 . . CASSPWGQGLLGYTF TGTGCCAGCTCACCATGGGGCCAGGGTCTCCTTGGCTACACCTTC
TRBJ2-5 TRBV7-8 . . CASSLTASGTQYF TGTGCCAGCAGCCTGACAGCAAGCGGAACCCAGTACTTC
TRBJ1-1 TRBV18 . . CASSPSQGTEAFF TGTGCCAGCTCACCCAGCCAGGGGACTGAAGCTTTCTTT
TRBJ1-2 TRBV20-1 . . CSGPRGGDYGYTF TGCAGTGGGCCCCGTGGGGGCGACTATGGCTACACCTTC
TRBJ1-5 TRBV24-1 . . CATSTGSQPQHF TGTGCCACCAGTACGGGAAGTCAGCCCCAGCATTTT
TRBJ2-7 TRBV27 . . CASTPRPFSYEQYF TGTGCCAGCACCCCGAGGCCCTTCTCCTACGAGCAGTACTTC
TRBJ1-1 TRBV5-1 . few CASSPAPGMNTEAFF TGCGCCAGCAGCCCTGCGCCGGGGATGAACACTGAAGCTTTCTTT
TRBJ2-1 TRBV4-2 . . CASSQEFDYNEQFF TGTGCCAGCAGCCAGGAATTCGATTACAATGAGCAGTTCTTC
TRBJ2-1 TRBV4-3 TRBD1 many CASSQVPGGGTGGSYNEQFF TGCGCCAGCAGCCAAGTCCCGGGGGGCGGGACAGGGGGCTCCTACAATGAGCAGTTCTTC
TRBJ1-1 TRBV5-5 . many CASSLGTVNTEAFF TGTGCCAGCAGCTTGGGGACGGTGAACACTGAAGCTTTCTTT
TRBJ1-2 TRBV5-1 TRBD1 many CASSTRGLGYGYTF TGCGCCAGCAGCACTAGGGGGCTTGGGTATGGCTACACCTTC
TRBJ2-2 TRBV12-3/TRBV12-4 TRBD2 . CASSLALSGGIGELFF TGTGCCAGCAGTTTAGCGCTCAGCGGGGGGATAGGGGAGCTGTTTTTT
TRBJ1-1 TRBV14 . . CASSESGVEAFF TGTGCCAGCAGCGAATCCGGCGTGGAAGCTTTCTTT
TRBJ2-3 TRBV4-2 TRBD1 few CASSRDRAATDTQYF TGTGCCAGCAGCCGAGACAGGGCAGCCACAGATACGCAGTATTTT
TRBJ2-5 TRBV5-6 TRBD1 . CASSWGQGEETQYF TGTGCCAGCAGCTGGGGACAGGGGGAAGAGACCCAGTACTTC
TRBJ2-7 TRBV6-5 . many CASRPGRPYEQYF TGTGCCAGCAGACCCGGACGGCCGTACGAGCAGTACTTC
TRBJ2-1 TRBV6-2/TRBV6-3 TRBD1 . CASSSRDRGPGEQFF TGTGCCAGCAGTTCCCGGGACAGGGGGCCCGGTGAGCAGTTCTTC
TRBJ2-6 TRBV12-3/TRBV12-4 . . CASSKTVAGANVLTF TGTGCCAGCAGTAAGACGGTAGCTGGGGCCAACGTCCTGACTTTC
TRBJ1-2 TRBV27 . many CASSSGDSLKGGYTF TGTGCCAGCAGTTCCGGTGACAGCCTAAAGGGGGGCTACACCTTC
TRBJ1-5 TRBV12-3/TRBV12-4 . many CASIASGVENQPQHF TGTGCCAGCATTGCATCAGGGGTGGAGAATCAGCCCCAGCATTTT
TRBJ1-4 TRBV6-5 . . CASSFGTLPTNEKLFF TGTGCCAGCAGTTTCGGCACTCTTCCCACTAATGAAAAACTGTTTTTT
TRBJ2-3 TRBV7-9 TRBD2 . CASPPREGSTDTQYF TGTGCCAGCCCCCCGAGGGAGGGGAGCACAGATACGCAGTATTTT
TRBJ1-2 TRBV20-1 . . CSAGRAQDGYTF TGCAGTGCCGGCAGGGCGCAGGATGGCTACACCTTC
TRBJ2-1 TRBV21-1 . . CASSKLTNSYNEQFF TGTGCCAGCAGCAAACTTACGAATTCCTACAATGAGCAGTTCTTC
TRBJ2-2 TRBV5-1 . . CASRLAISPAPDTGELFF TGCGCCAGCAGGCTAGCGATCAGTCCCGCACCAGACACCGGGGAGCTGTTTTTT
TRBJ2-3 TRBV24-1 . many CATSDSRGPADTQYF TGTGCCACCAGTGATTCGCGGGGGCCGGCAGATACGCAGTATTTT
TRBJ1-1 TRBV2 . . CASSEGGVTEAFF TGTGCCAGCAGTGAAGGGGGGGTCACTGAAGCTTTCTTT
TRBJ1-1 TRBV5-1 . . CASSPSLRTEAFF TGCGCCAGCAGCCCGTCCCTCCGGACTGAAGCTTTCTTT
TRBJ2-7 TRBV6-5 TRBD2 few CASRRAGDYEQYF TGTGCCAGCAGGCGAGCGGGGGACTACGAGCAGTACTTC
TRBJ2-2 TRBV14 TRBD1 few CASSPRDRGKVWSGELFF TGTGCCAGCAGCCCCCGGGACAGGGGGAAAGTATGGTCCGGGGAGCTGTTTTTT
TRBJ1-3 TRBV7-9 . . CASREGLFSGNTIYF TGTGCCAGCAGGGAGGGACTGTTCTCTGGAAACACCATATATTTT
TRBJ2-5 TRBV7-2 . . CASSLGEQGETQYF TGTGCCAGCAGCTTAGGGGAACAAGGAGAGACCCAGTACTTC